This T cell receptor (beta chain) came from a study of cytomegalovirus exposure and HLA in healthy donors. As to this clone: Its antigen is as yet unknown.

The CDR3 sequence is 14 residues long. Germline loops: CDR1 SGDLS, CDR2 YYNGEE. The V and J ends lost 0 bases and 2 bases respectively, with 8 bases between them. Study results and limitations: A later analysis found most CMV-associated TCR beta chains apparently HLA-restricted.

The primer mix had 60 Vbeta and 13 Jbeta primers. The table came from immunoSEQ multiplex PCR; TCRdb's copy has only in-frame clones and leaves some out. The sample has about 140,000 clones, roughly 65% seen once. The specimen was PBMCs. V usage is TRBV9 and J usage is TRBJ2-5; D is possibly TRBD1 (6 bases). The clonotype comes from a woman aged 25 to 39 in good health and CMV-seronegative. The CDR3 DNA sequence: TGTGCCAGCAGCGTAGCGGGGACACAAGAGACCCAGTACTTC. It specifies CASSVAGTQETQYF. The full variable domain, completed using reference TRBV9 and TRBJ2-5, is DSGVTQTPKHLITATGQRVTLRCSPRSGDLSVYWYQQSLDQGLQFLIQYYNGEERAKGNILERFSAQQFPDLHSELNLSSLELGDSALYFCASSVAGTQETQYFGPGTRLLVL.